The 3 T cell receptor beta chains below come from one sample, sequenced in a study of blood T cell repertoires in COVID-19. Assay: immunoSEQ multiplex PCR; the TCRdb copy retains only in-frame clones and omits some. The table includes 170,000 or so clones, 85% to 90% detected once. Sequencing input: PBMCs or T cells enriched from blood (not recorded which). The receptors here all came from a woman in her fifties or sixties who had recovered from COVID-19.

The CDR3 here is CASSQVKGALYGYTF. CDR3 nucleotides: TGCGCCAGCAGCCAAGTTAAGGGGGCCCTCTATGGCTACACCTTC. The V and J genes are TRBV4-3 and TRBJ1-2; 7 bases agree with TRBD1. Trimming at V came to 1 base and at J to 4 bases, leaving 6 bases not matched to a gene. Germline V gene lookup returns CDR1 LGHNA and CDR2 YSLEER. The CDR3 spans 15 residues.

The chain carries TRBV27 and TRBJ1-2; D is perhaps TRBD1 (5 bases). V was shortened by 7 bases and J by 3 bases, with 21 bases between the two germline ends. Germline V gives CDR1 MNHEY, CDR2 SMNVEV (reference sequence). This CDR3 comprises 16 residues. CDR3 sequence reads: CASTPSGKGGDYGYTF. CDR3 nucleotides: TGTGCCAGCACCCCTTCGGGGAAGGGAGGGGACTATGGCTACACCTTC.

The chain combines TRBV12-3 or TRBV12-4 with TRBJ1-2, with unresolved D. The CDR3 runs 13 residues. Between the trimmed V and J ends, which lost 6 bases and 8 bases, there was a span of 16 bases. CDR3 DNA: TGTGCCAGCAGCCTGAATTACGGGGTCGGCTACACCTTC. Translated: CASSLNYGVGYTF.